This TCR beta chain emerged from a study of blood T cell repertoires in COVID-19. The wider study: The cDNA or gDNA used as material had been derived from T cells, B-cell-depleted T cells, or PBMCs.

Each participant's cohort was designated according to participant-reported clinical history. In the authors' workflow: Nucleated cell number was recorded as an estimate derived from reference gene primer amplification. Data came from immunoSEQ multiplex PCR; TCRdb stores just in-frame clones and leaves some out. The V and J calls and the clone size are those of that table, but D and trimming were determined from the DNA. The data show about 220,000 clones, roughly 87% seen once. This CDR3 has 15 amino acids. Germline values: CDR1 SEHNR, CDR2 FQNEAQ (reference sequence). Trimming cost V 4 bases and J 6 bases, with 18 bases left between them.

The receptor was derived from a woman aged 25 to 39 with acute COVID-19. This chain joins TRBV7-9 and TRBJ1-1, with D perhaps TRBD1 (5 bases). The sequencing input was PBMCs or T cells enriched from blood (not recorded which). The CDR3, as DNA: TGTGCCAGCAGCTACCCGAGGCAGGGTCCGTCTGAAGCTTTCTTT. This translates into CASSYPRQGPSEAFF.